This T cell receptor beta chain is drawn from a study of blood T cell repertoires in COVID-19 (dated by TCRdb to about 2020). The study in broad terms: Samples covering the acute and convalescent phases of COVID-19 were provided by collaborators in the United States, Italy and Spain. Samples were obtained from the ongoing ImmuneRACE study (first 160 participants) and from about 1,300 subjects provided by 6 global collaborators. Subjects who had been exposed to COVID-19, were actively infected with it, or had recovered from it provided the deeply sampled blood TCRbeta repertoires that made up the dataset. A freely available public database, intended as a resource for researchers studying the immune response to SARS-CoV-2, is where the repertoires were released. The prospective study material was composed of cDNA or gDNA derived from T cells, B-cell-depleted T cells, or PBMCs. Nearly every sample came with metadata listing a de-identified subject ID, COVID-19 status, age in years and sex. HLA class I and class II types, where available, came from metadata supplied by the sample provider rather than from assay-based typing. Overall results and qualifications from the work: How much clinical and demographic metadata was included differed by source and by participant, and the metadata was provided uncurated.

Whole blood was collected in K2EDTA tubes by collaborating institutions according to the institutions' own protocols. For TCRbeta analysis, collaborators shipped samples in one of three forms: frozen whole blood, isolated PBMCs, or DNA extracted from either of those sample types. This clone appeared once. Its specific antigen is unknown. No base quality values were provided; no much bigger clone lies one nucleotide off. TCRbeta CDR3 regions were amplified from genomic DNA using the immunoSEQ Assay, a bias-controlled multiplex PCR. On the authors' methods: The number of nucleated cells in each sample was estimated by amplification of reference gene primers within the assay. To quantify the absolute abundance of each unique TCRbeta CDR3 rearrangement, sequence reads were collapsed and filtered. For each sample, productive Simpson clonality was calculated by taking the square root of Simpson's diversity index across productive rearrangements. Sourced from immuneACCESS, this table was stored by TCRdb with only in-frame sequences that have V and J called. A share of the clones is absent; for the studies checked, an unresolved V gene accounts for under half, and the remainder has no known explanation. The V and J calls and the clone size are those of that table, but D and trimming were determined from the DNA. The sample table shows some 45,000 clones, and roughly 87% are seen once. The top ten constitute 15% to 19% of the sample.

V has 7 bases trimmed and J has 0 bases trimmed; junction bases matching no gene number 6. Spanning cysteine to phenylalanine, the CDR3 consists of 14 amino acids. Only CDR3 DNA remains: 42 bases, in frame from the first base. Via the germline V gene, CDR1 is SNHLY and CDR2 FYNNEI. The TCR sequence derives from a man aged 55 to 70 with active COVID-19. Sequenced input: peripheral blood. The chain employs TRBV2 and TRBJ2-7, with 7 bases in between that match TRBD1. The CDR3 region reads CASILGQSSYEQYF. The sequenced DNA: TGTGCCAGCATTCTGGGACAGAGCTCCTACGAGCAGTACTTC.